This TCR beta chain was recovered during a study of beta chain features in type 1 diabetes. TCRB transcripts that were expressed got sequenced, as all of the isolated RNA had been reverse transcribed. Sequenced by immunoSEQ multiplex PCR; TCRdb stores in-frame clones only, minus some. The sample holds some 150,000 clones; about 13% are singletons and the top ten take less than 1.5%. V lost 4 bases and J lost 5; bases outside the gene matches: 8. The CDR3 runs to 15 residues. CDR1 is SGHRS, CDR2 YFSETQ, per germline. In its sample, this clone was seen many times. The antigen is not known. Based on CD45RO/CCR7/CD25/CD127/CD95/CD27, CD4+ regulatory, stem cell-like memory, naive and central memory cells were sorted. Study-wide results and caveats: All four CD4+ subsets from Type 1 diabetes patients carried moderately but significantly shorter TCRB CDR3s. It was among patients, rather than healthy donors, that naive, central memory and Treg TCRB repertoires appeared more similar.

The sequenced material came from central memory CD4+ T cells from blood. This clonotype was obtained from a man younger than 35 with type 1 diabetes. This chain joins TRBV5-1 and TRBJ2-1; 8 nucleotides match TRBD1. The DNA of the CDR3 is TGCGCCAGCAGCAGAGGACAGGGACCCCACAATGAGCAGTTCTTC. This translates into CASSRGQGPHNEQFF. Full variable domain (remainder filled in from reference TRBV5-1 and TRBJ2-1): KAGVTQTPRYLIKTRGQQVTLSCSPISGHRSVSWYQQTPGQGLQFLFEYFSETQRNKGNFPGRFSGRQFSNSRSEMNVSTLELGDSALYLCASSRGQGPHNEQFFGPGTRLTVL.